The 31 T cell receptor beta chains listed next were all sequenced from one sample in a study of T-cell memory formation after mild COVID-19. Each CDR3 protein gets one entry after TCRdb re-called the 5' RACE reads with MiXCR. Here the sample spans around 150,000 distinct CDR3 sequences, less than 40% being singletons. The sequenced sample was PBMCs or a T cell subset sorted from them (not recorded which). Source of these receptors: an adult woman who had mild COVID-19 (a few samples of this study predate the infection). Cell type and time point are not known.

Details on this clonotype: A much larger clonotype is one base distant, so this may be a read error. V and J are TRBV7-2 and TRBJ2-2; TRBD2 matches at 7 bases. V gave up 3 bases and J gave up 4 bases; unmatched junction bases: 8. This CDR3 has 16 residues. Per the germline V gene, CDR1 is SGHTA and CDR2 is FQGNSA. CDR3 DNA sequence: TGTGCCAGCAGCTTTAGCGGGTGGGCTATCACCGGGGAGCTGTTTTTT. Amino acid sequence: CASSFSGWAITGELFF.

V usage is TRBV7-9 and J usage is TRBJ1-2; possibly TRBD1 for D (5 bases). The CDR3 spans 12 residues. Trimming removed 7 bases from V and 8 bases from J, with 14 bases in between. The V gene's germline CDR1 is SEHNR and CDR2 FQNEAQ (reference sequence). The CDR3 spells CASTGDGDGYTF. CDR3 DNA: TGTGCCAGCACCGGGGACGGGGACGGCTACACCTTC. The full variable domain, in which reference TRBV7-9 and TRBJ1-2 provide the parts outside the CDR3, is DTGVSQNPRHKITKRGQNVTFRCDPISEHNRLYWYRQTLGQGPEFLTYFQNEAQLEKSRLLSDRFSAERPKGSFSTLEIQRTEQGDSAMYLCASTGDGDGYTFGSGTRLTVV.

The chain employs TRBV20-1 and TRBJ2-7; D is uncertain. The CDR3 length is 12 residues. Germline V CDR1 and CDR2: DFQATT, SNEGSKA (reference sequence). The germline V and J ends were trimmed by 5 bases and 4 bases, with 12 bases remaining between them. CDR3 amino acids: CSASTWRYEQYF. The CDR3 DNA reads TGCAGTGCTTCCACGTGGCGGTACGAGCAGTACTTC.

This clonotype was counted only a few times. This chain connects TRBV20-1 to TRBJ2-3, with a tentative D call TRBD2 (7 bases). There are 14 residues in the CDR3. Trimming took 3 bases from V and 2 from J, leaving 12 bases between them. Germline V lookup: CDR1 DFQATT, CDR2 SNEGSKA (reference sequence). CDR3 DNA sequence: TGCAGTGCTAGCCCGGGGGGCATCACAGATACGCAGTATTTT. Translated: CSASPGGITDTQYF.

Ten or more counts support this clonotype. The chain uses TRBV10-2 and TRBJ2-5, with 11 positions matching TRBD1. The CDR3 loop spans 17 amino acids. Looked up from germline, CDR1 is WSHSY and CDR2 is SAAADI. After removal of 5 bases from V and 1 base from J, the junction contained 9 bases not matched to a gene. The CDR3 loop is CASSHLRDRGSQETQYF. In DNA form, the CDR3 reads TGCGCCAGCAGTCACCTCCGGGACAGGGGGAGCCAAGAGACCCAGTACTTC.

This clonotype appeared a single time. V is TRBV5-1 and J is TRBJ1-3, with D unresolved. CDR1 and CDR2 from the germline V gene are SGHRS and YFSETQ. The CDR3 runs to 16 residues. Trimming removed 2 bases from V and 0 bases from J, with 12 bases in between. The CDR3 reads CASSLSRSDSGNTIYF. CDR3 in DNA: TGCGCCAGCAGCTTATCTCGGTCGGACTCTGGAAACACCATATATTTT. Supplemented by reference TRBV5-1 and TRBJ1-3, the full variable domain reads KAGVTQTPRYLIKTRGQQVTLSCSPISGHRSVSWYQQTPGQGLQFLFEYFSETQRNKGNFPGRFSGRQFSNSRSEMNVSTLELGDSALYLCASSLSRSDSGNTIYFGEGSWLTVV.

This clonotype was seen a few times. This sequence joins TRBV19 and TRBJ2-2; D gene unclear. Germline-derived CDR1 and CDR2 are LNHDA and SQIVND (reference sequence). The V gene lost 5 bases and the J gene lost 0 bases, with 7 bases spanning the gap. The CDR3 is made up of 14 amino acids. CDR3: CASSPGPNTGELFF. The CDR3 DNA sequence: TGTGCCAGTAGTCCGGGTCCGAACACCGGGGAGCTGTTTTTT. Supplemented by reference TRBV19 and TRBJ2-2, the full variable domain reads DGGITQSPKYLFRKEGQNVTLSCEQNLNHDAMYWYRQDPGQGLRLIYYSQIVNDFQKGDIAEGYSVSREKKESFPLTVTSAQKNPTAFYLCASSPGPNTGELFFGEGSRLTVL.

This rearrangement joins TRBV6-2 or TRBV6-3 to TRBJ2-7; D uncertain. CDR1 and CDR2 from the germline V gene are MNHEY and SVGEGT. V was trimmed by 2 bases and J by 7 bases, leaving 15 bases between them. The CDR3 contains 14 residues. The CDR3, as DNA: TGTGCCAGCAGTTACGCGGCCCAGGTATCTGAGCAGTACTTC. Translation: CASSYAAQVSEQYF.

CDR3 protein: CASSTTTTGTEQYF. CDR3 sequence (DNA): TGTGCCAGCAGTACCACAACAACAGGGACCGAGCAGTACTTC. The gene calls are TRBV6-2 or TRBV6-3 and TRBJ2-7; tentative D call: TRBD1 (6 bases). Trimming pared 5 bases from V and 6 bases from J, leaving 17 bases between. Looked up from germline, CDR1 is MNHEY and CDR2 is SVGEGT. The CDR3 totals 14 residues.

V usage is TRBV29-1 and J usage is TRBJ2-7; 10 nucleotides match TRBD2. J was trimmed by 4 bases and V by 7 bases; bases with no gene match: 10. CDR1 SQVTM and CDR2 ANQGSEA come from the germline V gene. The length of the CDR3 is 14 residues. The CDR3 sequence: CSAILAGLVYEQYF. CDR3 DNA: TGCAGCGCGATACTAGCGGGGCTCGTTTACGAGCAGTACTTC.

Only a few counts were recorded for this clonotype. The rearrangement links TRBV5-1 to TRBJ2-1, with a tentative D call TRBD1 (7 bases). The CDR3 sequence is 15 residues long. The V end was cut by 3 bases, the J end by 4 bases, with 14 bases between. Germline assignment: CDR1 SGHRS and CDR2 YFSETQ. The CDR3 bases are TGCGCCAGCAGCTGGAGGGACAGTATTTACAATGAGCAGTTCTTC. The encoded protein is CASSWRDSIYNEQFF.

This clonotype was detected a few times. V is TRBV12-3 or TRBV12-4 and J is TRBJ2-7, with D perhaps matching TRBD2 (5 bases). Trimming shortened V by 1 base and J by 0 bases, and 10 bases separated the two germline ends. The CDR3 is made up of 15 amino acids. This CDR3 is CASSLVAGLSYEQYF. The CDR3, as DNA: TGTGCCAGCAGTTTAGTGGCAGGACTCTCCTACGAGCAGTACTTC.

The genes are TRBV6-2 or TRBV6-3 and TRBJ2-1; D gene uncertain. The V and J ends lost 8 bases and 3 bases respectively, with 11 bases between them. There are 13 residues in the CDR3. Germline values: CDR1 MNHEY, CDR2 SVGEGT. Here the CDR3 DNA reads TGTGCCAGCTCCCTACCTAACTACAATGAGCAGTTCTTC. Amino acid sequence: CASSLPNYNEQFF.

The chain is built from TRBV15 and TRBJ2-3, with D perhaps matching TRBD2 (5 bases). There are 15 residues in the CDR3. Germline lookup yields CDR1 LNHNV and CDR2 YYDKDF (reference sequence). V lost 1 base and J 3 bases, leaving 11 bases between the germline ends. DNA of the CDR3: TGTGCCACCAGCAGAGTCGGGATATGGACAGATACGCAGTATTTT. This encodes CATSRVGIWTDTQYF.

The rearrangement links TRBV24-1 to TRBJ1-1; 8 nucleotides agree with TRBD1. This CDR3 has 16 amino acids. Germline V gene sequence: CDR1 KGHDR, CDR2 SFDVKD. The trim removed 3 bases at V and 1 base at J, leaving 6 bases unmatched. The CDR3 loop reads CATSDATGAPNTEAFF. The CDR3 DNA sequence: TGTGCCACCAGTGATGCGACAGGGGCTCCGAACACTGAAGCTTTCTTT.

The DNA for the CDR3 is TGCGCCAGCAGCTTGGAACTGGCGACAGGCCCCGACGACAATGAGCAGTTCTTC. Its translation: CASSLELATGPDDNEQFF. J is TRBJ2-1 and V is TRBV5-1; D is perhaps TRBD1 (6 bases). V was shortened by 0 bases and J by 5 bases, with 21 bases between the two germline ends. The CDR3 consists of 18 residues. From germline, CDR1 is SGHRS and CDR2 YFSETQ.

This clonotype showed up just a few times. J is TRBJ1-1 and V is TRBV3-1; 8 bases fit TRBD1. The CDR3 extends over 15 amino acids. Germline V lookup: CDR1 LGHDT, CDR2 YNNKEL (reference sequence). The junction had 10 bases not matched to a gene; V was cut back by 6 bases and J by 4 bases. The CDR3 region has the DNA TGTGCCAGCAGTCACTCGAGGACAGGGAGCACTGAAGCTTTCTTT. This codes for CASSHSRTGSTEAFF.

The chain combines TRBV10-3 with TRBJ2-2; the D is unclear. Per germline, CDR1 ENHRY and CDR2 SYGVKD. V lost 0 bases, J lost 2 bases, and 4 bases lay in between. CDR3 size: 14 residues. Here the CDR3 reads CAISESTNTGELFF. The CDR3, as DNA: TGTGCCATCAGTGAGTCAACTAACACCGGGGAGCTGTTTTTT.

A few counts support this clonotype. The chain links TRBV12-3 or TRBV12-4 to TRBJ1-2; the D gene is possibly TRBD1 (5 bases). The CDR3 has 15 residues. Between the trimmed V and J ends, which lost 4 bases and 1 base, there was a span of 13 bases. For the CDR3, the DNA is TGTGCCAGCAGTTCCCGGGACGGATTTAACTATGGCTACACCTTC. Translated, it gives CASSSRDGFNYGYTF.

The chain carries TRBV18 and TRBJ2-1; no firm D call. CDR1 and CDR2 (germline): KGHSH, LQKENI. V lost 10 bases, J lost 7 bases, and 14 bases lay in between. The CDR3 sequence is 12 residues long. The DNA for the CDR3 is TGTGCCACCGAAACGGTTCCTAATGAGCAGTTCTTC. This sequence encodes CATETVPNEQFF.

There are a few counts of this clonotype. This sequence joins TRBV20-1 and TRBJ1-1, with unresolved D. Germline V gives CDR1 DFQATT, CDR2 SNEGSKA (reference sequence). The CDR3 spans 14 residues. V was cut by 3 bases and J by 2 bases, with 13 bases left in between. This chain's CDR3 is CSARDGSLNTEAFF. The CDR3 DNA is TGCAGTGCTAGGGATGGGTCTTTAAACACTGAAGCTTTCTTT.

The chain couples TRBV15 to TRBJ2-7; D is unclear. The germline V gene has CDR1 LNHNV and CDR2 YYDKDF (reference sequence). Trimming shortened V by 3 bases and J by 3 bases, and 15 bases separated the two germline ends. This CDR3 is 15 amino acids long. The DNA for the CDR3 is TGTGCCACCAGCAGTGTCCGCGGCGGCTACTACGAGCAGTACTTC. Residues: CATSSVRGGYYEQYF.

The rearrangement links TRBV12-3 or TRBV12-4 to TRBJ1-1; D not certain. V was pared by 3 bases and J by 8 bases, with 13 bases between. This CDR3 is built from 13 residues. CDR3 protein: CASSFGGAGEAFF. For the CDR3, the DNA is TGTGCCAGCAGTTTCGGAGGTGCGGGGGAAGCTTTCTTT.

This clonotype came up a few times. This chain uses TRBV2 with TRBJ2-2; 10 positions agree with TRBD2. The V segment lost 7 bases and the J segment 5 bases; nucleotides outside the gene matches: 13. CDR3 length: 17 amino acids. Germline V gene data show CDR1 as SNHLY and CDR2 as FYNNEI. The CDR3 DNA reads as TGTGCCAGCAATAAGCGGGGGGGTCACCTCCTGACCGGGGAGCTGTTTTTT. It encodes CASNKRGGHLLTGELFF.

V gene TRBV4-1 combines with J gene TRBJ2-6; TRBD2 aligns across 7 bases. V lost 4 bases, J lost 3 bases, and 3 bases stayed unmatched. The CDR3 covers 15 residues. The germline gives CDR1 MGHRA, CDR2 YSYEKL. The CDR3 DNA follows: TGCGCCAGCAGCCCCCCGGGAGGTGGGGCCAACGTCCTGACTTTC. Its translation is CASSPPGGGANVLTF.

This clonotype was observed a handful of times. J is TRBJ2-7 and V is TRBV7-9, with D unclear. Trimming shortened V by 8 bases and J by 2 bases, and 16 bases separated the two germline ends. Per the germline V gene, CDR1 is SEHNR and CDR2 is FQNEAQ (reference sequence). CDR3 size: 14 residues. CDR3 DNA sequence: TGTGCCAGCGGGCCAGGACGGAGTCCCTACGAGCAGTACTTC. Residues: CASGPGRSPYEQYF.

This clonotype was counted between two and nine times. The genes are TRBV4-1 and TRBJ2-1; 12 positions agree with TRBD2. Per germline, CDR1 MGHRA and CDR2 YSYEKL. The CDR3 runs 19 residues. V lost 1 base to trimming and J lost 0 bases; unmatched junction nucleotides: 7. Here the CDR3 reads CASSQGLAGAIISYNEQFF. CDR3 sequence (DNA): TGCGCCAGCAGCCAAGGACTAGCGGGAGCCATTATCTCCTACAATGAGCAGTTCTTC.

The V call is TRBV11-2, the J call TRBJ1-1; weak D call: TRBD1 (5 bases). The CDR3 runs 18 residues. The V gene's germline CDR1 is SGHAT and CDR2 FQNNGV. Trimming shortened V by 5 bases and J by 2 bases, and 24 bases separated the two germline ends. The CDR3 loop is CASSHRRGRASGNTEAFF. The CDR3 coding sequence is TGTGCCAGCAGCCACAGGCGTGGGCGTGCCTCGGGAAACACTGAAGCTTTCTTT.

The V call is TRBV11-1, the J call TRBJ2-1, with 10 bases lining up with TRBD2. The ends lost 3 bases at V and 10 bases at J; junction bases unmatched: 9. The CDR3 length is 15 residues. Germline values: CDR1 SGHAT, CDR2 FQDESV (reference sequence). CDR3 nucleotides: TGTGCCAGCAGCTTTACTAGCGGGGCCATCGGGGAGCAGTTCTTC. Translating gives CASSFTSGAIGEQFF.

The sample holds a few counts of this clonotype. The chain is built from TRBV5-1 and TRBJ2-3; TRBD2 agrees at 10 bases. Trimming took 4 bases from V and 4 from J; bases not matched to a gene: 9. CDR1 SGHRS and CDR2 YFSETQ come from the germline V gene. The CDR3 runs 16 residues. The CDR3 protein is CASSQQAGGVADTQYF. DNA of the CDR3: TGCGCCAGCAGCCAACAAGCGGGGGGGGTTGCAGATACGCAGTATTTT.

A few counts support this clonotype. The chain joins TRBV12-3 or TRBV12-4 to TRBJ2-1; the D call may be TRBD1 or TRBD2 (5 bases each). This CDR3 region has 16 residues. Trimming cost V 3 bases and J 5 bases, with 17 bases left between them. The CDR3 loop is CASSFTSRGLNNEQFF. CDR3 DNA: TGTGCCAGCAGTTTTACCTCGAGGGGTTTAAACAATGAGCAGTTCTTC.